This T cell receptor (beta chain) was observed in a study of blood T cell repertoires in COVID-19. CDR1 and CDR2 (germline): SGHDN, FVKESK. This CDR3 spans 22 amino acids. V lost 2 bases to trimming and J lost 5 bases; unmatched junction nucleotides: 18. Per the authors' pipeline: From reference gene primer amplification, estimates of nucleated cell counts were derived. This table comes from immunoSEQ multiplex PCR, and its TCRdb copy is limited to in-frame clones, with some not included. That table furnishes V, J and clone size, whereas the DNA furnished D and trimming. The table includes under 75,000 clones, approximately 90% detected once.

This clonotype originated in a man in his fifties or sixties with acute or convalescent COVID-19. The V and J genes are TRBV14 and TRBJ2-1; 16 bases line up with TRBD2. Sequencing was performed on peripheral blood. CDR3 amino acids: CASSQLRTGTSGRAVNDNEQFF. In DNA, the CDR3 is TGTGCCAGCAGCCAACTGCGAACTGGGACTAGCGGGAGGGCCGTTAATGACAATGAGCAGTTCTTC.